This T cell receptor (beta chain) appears in the sequencing data of a study of blood T cell repertoires in COVID-19. This clone has just one count. Produced via immunoSEQ multiplex PCR; TCRdb's table is partial and in-frame only. The repertoire includes about 58,000 clones, around 76% of them detected once, and under 5% sits in the top ten. The CDR3 is 13 amino acids. Germline CDR1 reads SGHDT; CDR2 reads YYEEEE. V lost 5 bases and J 10 bases, leaving 18 bases between the germline ends. Material: peripheral blood. The TCR originated in a human donor in a cohort sampled during active COVID-19. The chain joins TRBV5-6 to TRBJ1-1; possibly TRBD1 for D (6 bases). The CDR3 is CASSHRGGFGAFF. In DNA form, the CDR3 reads TGTGCCAGCAGTCATAGGGGGGGTTTTGGAGCTTTCTTT.